This T cell receptor beta chain was found in a study of blood T cell repertoires in COVID-19. For the study at large: Samples taken during acute and convalescent COVID-19 were collected in the United States, Italy and Spain. PBMCs, B-cell-depleted T cells, or T cells were the source of the cDNA or gDNA that made up the material.

Assay used: immunoSEQ multiplex PCR; TCRdb lists only in-frame clones, some missing. The sample has some 510,000 clones, 70% to 90% seen once; the top ten hold 1.8%. In terms of age and location, participants ranged from about 18 to 95 years and lived in about two dozen US areas. Trimming took 4 bases from V and 5 from J; bases not matched to a gene: 8. This CDR3 has 16 residues. Germline lookup yields CDR1 MNHEY and CDR2 SVGAGI. The clonotype was recovered from a woman aged 35 to 49 who had recovered from COVID-19. This sequence joins TRBV6-5 and TRBJ2-5; 12 bases fit TRBD2. Sequencing was performed on PBMCs or T cells enriched from blood (not recorded which). Here the CDR3 reads CASSSGLAGRGETQYF. The CDR3 coding sequence is TGTGCCAGCAGTTCCGGACTAGCGGGAAGGGGGGAGACCCAGTACTTC.